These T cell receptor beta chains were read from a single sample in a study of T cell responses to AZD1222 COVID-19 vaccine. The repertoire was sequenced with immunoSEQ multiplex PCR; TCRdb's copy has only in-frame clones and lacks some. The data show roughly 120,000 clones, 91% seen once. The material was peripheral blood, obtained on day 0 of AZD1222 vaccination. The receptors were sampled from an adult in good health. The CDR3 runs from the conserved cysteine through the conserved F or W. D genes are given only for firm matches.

CDR3 protein: CASSWDRGLDTQYF
CDR3 DNA: TGTGCCAGCAGTTGGGACAGGGGTTTGGATACGCAGTATTTT
D gene: TRBD1
V gene: TRBV5-5
J gene: TRBJ2-3

CDR3 protein: CASSEARLVQDTQYF
CDR3 DNA: TGTGCCAGCAGTGAAGCTAGGCTAGTTCAAGATACGCAGTATTTT
D gene: -
V gene: TRBV6-1
J gene: TRBJ2-3

CDR3 protein: CASSPHGQGNSPLHF
CDR3 DNA: TGTGCCAGCAGCCCACACGGACAGGGAAATTCACCCCTCCACTTT
D gene: TRBD1
V gene: TRBV9
J gene: TRBJ1-6

CDR3 protein: CASSGTSGIGEQYF
CDR3 DNA: TGCGCCAGCTCCGGGACTAGCGGGATCGGTGAGCAGTACTTC
D gene: TRBD2
V gene: TRBV5-1
J gene: TRBJ2-7

CDR3 protein: CASSKGQGGEKLFF
CDR3 DNA: TGCGCCAGCAGCAAGGGACAGGGTGGTGAAAAACTGTTTTTT
D gene: TRBD1
V gene: TRBV5-1
J gene: TRBJ1-4

CDR3 protein: CASSLASGEGSYEQYF
CDR3 DNA: TGTGCCAGCAGCTTAGCCAGCGGAGAGGGCTCCTACGAGCAGTACTTC
D gene: -
V gene: TRBV11-1
J gene: TRBJ2-7

CDR3 protein: CASSFRDRGHEQYF
CDR3 DNA: TGTGCCAGCAGCTTCCGGGACAGGGGGCACGAGCAGTACTTC
D gene: TRBD1
V gene: TRBV13
J gene: TRBJ2-7

CDR3 protein: CASSEALSGRSTDTQYF
CDR3 DNA: TGTGCCAGCAGTGAAGCTCTTAGCGGGAGAAGCACAGATACGCAGTATTTT
D gene: TRBD2
V gene: TRBV6-1
J gene: TRBJ2-3

CDR3 protein: CASSLTGGAYNSPLHF
CDR3 DNA: TGTGCCAGCAGTCTAACAGGGGGCGCCTATAATTCACCCCTCCACTTT
D gene: TRBD1
V gene: TRBV6-6
J gene: TRBJ1-6

CDR3 protein: CASSLTPAGGANTGELFF
CDR3 DNA: TGCGCCAGCAGCTTGACCCCGGCCGGGGGGGCGAACACCGGGGAGCTGTTTTTT
D gene: TRBD2
V gene: TRBV5-1
J gene: TRBJ2-2

CDR3 protein: CASRPGTQVGNTIYF
CDR3 DNA: TGTGCCAGCAGGCCCGGGACACAGGTTGGAAACACCATATATTTT
D gene: -
V gene: TRBV3-1/TRBV3-2
J gene: TRBJ1-3

CDR3 protein: CASSLVQGSYNSPLHF
CDR3 DNA: TGCGCCAGCAGCTTGGTCCAGGGATCCTATAATTCACCCCTCCACTTT
D gene: -
V gene: TRBV5-1
J gene: TRBJ1-6